The 27 T cell receptor beta chains below were found in one sample sequenced in a study of Graves' ophthalmopathy and Graves' hyperthyroidism. Beta-chain TCR CDR3 regions were amplified from RNA transcripts. The library came from an HTBI-primed first-round RT-PCR and a second-round multiplex PCR. From the multiplex PCR reads, TCRdb called clonotypes with MiXCR, one entry per CDR3 protein. The sample lists 500,000 to 600,000 distinct CDR3 sequences, approximately 35% occurring once. The sample consisted of peripheral blood or thyroid tissue (not recorded which). Receptors originate from an adult man with Graves' hyperthyroidism.

The table lists this clonotype with many counts. The V call is TRBV6-2 or TRBV6-3, the J call TRBJ2-5; 8 bases fit TRBD2. The CDR3 loop spans 15 amino acids. Germline V gives CDR1 MNHEY, CDR2 SVGEGT. The V and J ends lost 7 bases and 1 base, in that order; junction bases with no gene match: 8. CDR3 sequence reads: CASKRRGAFQETQYF. The CDR3 DNA is TGTGCCAGCAAACGGCGGGGGGCCTTCCAAGAGACCCAGTACTTC.

For this clonotype: Mismatch with germline at one junction end may stem from a read error. The chain employs TRBV10-3 and TRBJ1-3; TRBD1 agrees at 8 bases. This CDR3 spans 15 amino acids. Looked up from germline, CDR1 is ENHRY and CDR2 is SYGVKD. The CDR3 is CASSEWQGAGNTIYF. CDR3 DNA sequence: TGTGCCAGCAGTGAATGGCAGGGGGCGGGAAACACCATATATTTT.

About this clonotype itself: At one end the junction does not follow the germline gene, possibly because of a read error. The chain carries TRBV10-2 and TRBJ1-2, with TRBD1 identical over 7 bases. The germline CDR1 and CDR2 sequences are WSHSY and SAAADI. The CDR3 extends over 17 amino acids. The CDR3: CASSYRDRARLNYGYTF. CDR3 sequence (DNA): TGTGCCAGCAGTTACCGGGACAGAGCCAGATTAAACTATGGCTACACCTTC.

Turning to this clonotype: This sequence may be a read error, since a much larger clone differs from it by one base. V and J are TRBV5-5 and TRBJ2-7, with D possibly matching TRBD2 (5 bases). The CDR3 has 15 amino acids. The germline gives CDR1 SGHKS, CDR2 YYEKEE (reference sequence). The CDR3 DNA sequence: TGTGCCAGCAACTTGGACTTCCCGAGCTCCTACGAGCAGTACTTC. Protein: CASNLDFPSSYEQYF. Full variable domain (missing parts from reference TRBV5-5 and TRBJ2-7): DAGVTQSPTHLIKTRGQQVTLRCSPISGHKSVSWYQQVLGQGPQFIFQYYEKEERGRGNFPDRFSARQFPNYSSELNVNALLLGDSALYLCASNLDFPSSYEQYFGPGTRLTVT.

In DNA form, the CDR3 reads TGTGCCAGTGGGGACAGGGAAAGCTACGAGCATTTT. It translates to CASGDRESYEHF. J is TRBJ1-5 and V is TRBV12-3 or TRBV12-4, with 9 bases aligning to TRBD1. The CDR3 runs to 12 residues. Trimming at V came to 9 bases and at J to 14 bases, leaving 11 bases not matched to a gene.

This clonotype was counted at least ten times. The V call is TRBV12-3 or TRBV12-4, the J call TRBJ1-6, with 9 bases fitting TRBD1. The trim removed 0 bases at V and 8 bases at J, leaving 2 bases unmatched. CDR3 length: 15 amino acids. This CDR3 reads CASSLAGTGYSPLHF. The DNA of the CDR3 is TGTGCCAGCAGTTTAGCTGGGACAGGGTATTCACCCCTCCACTTT.

The genes are TRBV12-3 or TRBV12-4 and TRBJ1-1, with D uncertain. V gave up 6 bases and J gave up 5 bases, with 13 bases separating them. This CDR3 has 13 amino acids. The CDR3 sequence is CASSQDLRTEAFF. As DNA, the CDR3 is TGTGCCAGCAGCCAAGACCTTCGAACTGAAGCTTTCTTT.

The chain is built from TRBV20-1 and TRBJ1-5; no reliable D call. Looked up from germline, CDR1 is DFQATT and CDR2 is SNEGSKA (reference sequence). The V gene lost 1 base and the J gene lost 11 bases, with 18 bases spanning the gap. This CDR3 has 14 residues. DNA for the CDR3: TGCAGTGCTAGAGGGCTAGCGGGAACGGAGACCCAGCATTTT. Its translation: CSARGLAGTETQHF.

This clonotype has a count of ten or more. The V and J genes are TRBV19 and TRBJ1-5, with D tentatively TRBD1 (6 bases). The germline V gene encodes CDR1 LNHDA and CDR2 SQIVND (reference sequence). The CDR3 is made up of 15 amino acids. V lost 1 base to trimming and J lost 2 bases, with 9 bases between them. The CDR3 DNA follows: TGTGCCAGTAGTATAGTGGACAGAGGCAATCAGCCCCAGCATTTT. It yields the protein CASSIVDRGNQPQHF.

Many counts were recorded for this clonotype. The CDR3 protein is CASSSATYEQYF. CDR3 in DNA: TGTGCCAGCAGCTCGGCAACCTACGAGCAGTACTTC. V and J are TRBV11-3 and TRBJ2-7; no reliable D call. The V gene's germline CDR1 is SGHNT and CDR2 YENEEA. This CDR3 has 12 amino acids. Trimming stripped 4 bases from V and 2 bases from J, with 6 bases between.

A note on this clonotype: No conserved phenylalanine or tryptophan ends this CDR3, so it is likely a read error. This rearrangement joins TRBV29-1 to TRBJ2-7; D may be TRBD1 or TRBD2 (5 bases each). CDR3 length: 12 amino acids. V was trimmed by 6 bases and J by 4 bases, leaving 13 bases between them. CDR1 is SQVTM and CDR2 is ANQGSEA in the germline V gene. CDR3: CSVAGTAYEQYS. The CDR3 bases are TGCAGCGTCGCAGGGACGGCATACGAGCAGTACTCC.

Many counts were recorded for this clonotype. The chain joins TRBV5-8 to TRBJ1-1; D remains unclear. In germline, CDR1 is SGHTS, CDR2 YDEGEE. The V end was cut by 0 bases, the J end by 0 bases, with 6 bases between. This CDR3 contains 14 residues. CDR3 amino acids: CASSLVQMNTEAFF. The DNA for the CDR3 is TGTGCCAGCAGCTTGGTACAGATGAACACTGAAGCTTTCTTT.

V is TRBV7-9 and J is TRBJ2-5; D remains unclear. V was clipped by 1 base and J by 0 bases, with 3 bases between them. CDR1 SEHNR and CDR2 FQNEAQ come from the germline V gene (reference sequence). The CDR3 runs 13 residues. The CDR3 nucleotides are TGTGCCAGCAGCTTAGGTCACCAAGAGACCCAGTACTTC. Encoded protein: CASSLGHQETQYF.

Only one count was recorded for this clonotype. One junction end does not reproduce the germline sequence, and a read error may be involved. The chain carries TRBV7-3 and TRBJ1-6; 9 positions match TRBD1. This CDR3 is built from 14 residues. Germline CDR1 and CDR2: SGHTA and FQGTGA. DNA of the CDR3: TGTGTCAGCAGCCTACAGGGGGCAAATTCACCCCTCCACTTT. Its translation is CVSSLQGANSPLHF.

This clonotype has only a few counts. V is TRBV6-5 and J is TRBJ2-2, with 11 bases identical to TRBD2. With V trimmed by 4 bases and J by 6 bases, 4 bases remained unmatched. CDR1 is MNHEY and CDR2 is SVGAGI in the germline V gene. The CDR3 is 15 amino acids. The DNA for the CDR3 is TGTGCCAGCAGTTGGACGGGACTAGCGGCCGGGGAGCTGTTTTTT. Translation gives CASSWTGLAAGELFF.

The sample holds a few counts of this clonotype. This sequence joins TRBV6-1 and TRBJ2-7, with TRBD2 as a possible D gene (7 bases). Looked up from germline, CDR1 is MNHNS and CDR2 is SASEGT. The CDR3 contains 13 residues. V lost 10 bases and J lost 5, with 18 bases in between. CDR3: CAIRRGGSHEQYF. The CDR3 DNA sequence: TGTGCCATCCGGAGGGGGGGGAGCCACGAGCAGTACTTC.

This clonotype was counted at least ten times. One junction end disagrees with the germline gene, perhaps due to a read error. The chain is built from TRBV7-7 and TRBJ1-1; no definite D call. CDR1 and CDR2 (germline): SSHAT, FNYEAQ (reference sequence). The CDR3 covers 15 residues. The CDR3 DNA sequence: TGTGCTAGCAGCCAGAATCTCGACGAGGGCACTGAAGCTTTCTTT. This translates into CASSQNLDEGTEAFF.

As for this clonotype: A read error may account for a junction end that differs from germline. The CDR3 loop reads CASSYTSGTGSEAFF. The DNA of the CDR3 is TGTGCCAGCAGTTACACCTCCGGGACAGGCTCTGAAGCTTTCTTT. This rearrangement joins TRBV10-3 to TRBJ1-1; 8 positions match TRBD1. This CDR3 region has 15 residues. Germline lookup yields CDR1 ENHRY and CDR2 SYGVKD.

This sequence joins TRBV10-3 and TRBJ2-7; D might be TRBD2 (6 bases). Germline V gene lookup returns CDR1 ENHRY and CDR2 SYGVKD. The CDR3 is 14 residues long. Trimming removed 10 bases from V and 0 bases from J, with 16 bases in between. CDR3 DNA sequence: TGTGCCAGCATAAGGAGGGCGGTCTCCTACGAGCAGTACTTC. Residues: CASIRRAVSYEQYF.

This sequence joins TRBV10-2 and TRBJ2-7; possibly TRBD1 for D (6 bases). Germline V gives CDR1 WSHSY, CDR2 SAAADI. The CDR3 loop spans 15 amino acids. The germline V and J ends were trimmed by 10 bases and 4 bases, with 23 bases remaining between them. As DNA, the CDR3 is TGCGCCATACGGACAGACATTAACACCGGGTACGAGCAGTACTTC. This gives the protein CAIRTDINTGYEQYF.

This chain joins TRBV20-1 and TRBJ2-3; D may correspond to TRBD1 or TRBD2 (5 bases each). CDR3 length equals 14 residues. The ends were cut back, 6 bases at V and 5 bases at J, with 18 bases in the middle. Germline loops: CDR1 DFQATT, CDR2 SNEGSKA (reference sequence). CDR3 sequence (DNA): TGCAGTGCCAACCGGGACCCGAACGTAGATACGCAGTATTTT. It encodes CSANRDPNVDTQYF.

This clonotype was counted between two and nine times. The chain uses TRBV5-8 and TRBJ1-1; D is possibly TRBD1 (5 bases). CDR3 length equals 17 residues. Germline loops: CDR1 SGHTS, CDR2 YDEGEE. V lost 0 bases to trimming and J lost 4 bases, with 19 bases between them. The CDR3 spells CASSLGGILLGGTEAFF. DNA of the CDR3: TGTGCCAGCAGCTTGGGAGGCATACTACTTGGGGGCACTGAAGCTTTCTTT.

The chain links TRBV27 to TRBJ1-2; D is perhaps TRBD1 (5 bases). The germline V and J ends were trimmed by 0 bases and 4 bases, with 18 bases remaining between them. Germline CDR1 MNHEY, CDR2 SMNVEV (reference sequence). The CDR3 loop spans 17 amino acids. The CDR3 sequence is CASSLSRQIGEAYGYTF. CDR3 sequence (DNA): TGTGCCAGCAGTTTATCGAGACAGATAGGCGAAGCCTATGGCTACACCTTC.

This clonotype was recorded at least ten times. The rearrangement joins TRBV29-1 to TRBJ1-4; possible D gene TRBD1, 5 bases. V was cut by 5 bases and J by 2 bases, with 12 bases left in between. This CDR3 is built from 14 residues. Germline CDR1 and CDR2: SQVTM and ANQGSEA. The CDR3 loop reads CSVYQTDTNEKLFF. In nucleotides, the CDR3 is TGCAGCGTTTACCAGACAGATACTAATGAAAAACTGTTTTTT.

The rearrangement links TRBV9 to TRBJ1-1, with a weak D call TRBD1 (6 bases). This CDR3 has 16 residues. Germline V gene sequence: CDR1 SGDLS, CDR2 YYNGEE. V was cut by 2 bases and J by 2 bases, with 16 bases left in between. CDR3 DNA sequence: TGTGCCAGCAGCGTGTATTGGGAGGGGGTCAACACTGAAGCTTTCTTT. Protein product: CASSVYWEGVNTEAFF. Full variable domain (outside the CDR3, taken from reference TRBV9 and TRBJ1-1): DSGVTQTPKHLITATGQRVTLRCSPRSGDLSVYWYQQSLDQGLQFLIQYYNGEERAKGNILERFSAQQFPDLHSELNLSSLELGDSALYFCASSVYWEGVNTEAFFGQGTRLTVV.

The rearrangement links TRBV5-4 to TRBJ2-5, with 7 bases that match TRBD2. The CDR3 loop spans 15 amino acids. Germline trimming cut 6 bases from V and 3 bases from J; bases unmatched to any gene: 11. Looked up from germline, CDR1 is SGHNT and CDR2 is YYREEE (reference sequence). The CDR3, as DNA: TGTGCCAGCACCGACGGGGGGATGAAAAAAGAGACCCAGTACTTC. Its translation: CASTDGGMKKETQYF.

This clonotype occurred a few times. V gene TRBV2 combines with J gene TRBJ1-1; the match to TRBD1 covers 9 bases. Trimming took 5 bases from V and 4 from J; bases not matched to a gene: 5. The CDR3 is 14 residues long. Germline CDR1 and CDR2: SNHLY and FYNNEI. The CDR3 loop is CASSPPGQGTEAFF. CDR3 DNA: TGTGCCAGCAGTCCCCCGGGACAGGGCACTGAAGCTTTCTTT.